Reported below is one T cell receptor (beta chain). The antigen is unknown. The PCR had 60 Vbeta and 13 Jbeta primers. The method was immunoSEQ multiplex PCR; TCRdb's version includes in-frame clones alone and lacks a portion of them. The sample has 100,000 to 150,000 clones, over 70% seen once. This CDR3 spans 18 amino acids. The germline CDR1 and CDR2 sequences are GTSNPN and SVGIG (reference sequence). V was clipped by 0 bases and J by 3 bases; unmatched bases: 11. This entry belongs to a study of cytomegalovirus exposure and HLA in healthy donors. Looking at the study overall: Among the 398 genotyped donors, approximately 82% were placed in the Caucasian-associated ancestry cluster. Study-wide results and caveats: Researchers reported in a later analysis that a missense DCLRE1C variant was tied to TCR beta V- and J-gene trimming. It emerged from a later analysis that several of the most significant clusters appeared to be linked to common viral pathogens.

The source of this sequence is a middle-aged woman in good health and CMV-seronegative. The chain carries TRBV30 and TRBJ2-3; 11 bases line up with TRBD1. Specimen: PBMCs. The CDR3 DNA reads TGTGCCTGGAGTGTAAGATGCGGGGACAGGGGGAGGACAGATACGCAGTATTTT. Translation gives CAWSVRCGDRGRTDTQYF.